The 30 T cell receptor beta chains below all came from one sample that was sequenced in a study of blood T cell repertoires in COVID-19. Here immunoSEQ multiplex PCR was the method, and the copy in TCRdb shows in-frame clones only, minus some. The sample has 450,000 to 600,000 clones, roughly 87% seen once. The source material was PBMCs or T cells enriched from blood (not recorded which). These receptors all stem from a woman in her late teens or twenties who had recovered from COVID-19.

The V call is TRBV13, the J call TRBJ2-7; 10 bases agree with TRBD1. V gave up 6 bases and J gave up 3 bases; unmatched junction bases: 5. The CDR3 sequence is 14 residues long. Germline V gene sequence: CDR1 PRHDT, CDR2 FYEKMQ (reference sequence). CDR3 sequence reads: CASSSGQGFYEQYF. In DNA, the CDR3 is TGTGCCAGCAGTTCGGGACAGGGGTTCTACGAGCAGTACTTC.

V usage is TRBV5-1 and J usage is TRBJ2-7, with 10 bases aligning to TRBD2. The CDR3 length is 18 residues. Per germline, CDR1 SGHRS and CDR2 YFSETQ. Trimming at V came to 4 bases and at J to 1 base, leaving 14 bases not matched to a gene. The CDR3 region has the DNA TGCGCCAGCAGCCCACTCGCTAGCGGGGGAGTGGATTCCTACGAGCAGTACTTC. Translated: CASSPLASGGVDSYEQYF.

The chain links TRBV6-1 to TRBJ1-6; no clear D gene. CDR3 length: 16 amino acids. V lost 1 base to trimming and J lost 3 bases, with 10 bases between them. The germline gives CDR1 MNHNS, CDR2 SASEGT. The CDR3 protein is CASSEVVGGYNSPLHF. The CDR3 DNA reads TGTGCCAGCAGTGAAGTCGTGGGAGGCTATAATTCACCCCTCCACTTT.

CDR3 amino acids: CASSSPGSGANVLTF. CDR3 DNA: TGTGCCAGCAGCTCCCCGGGATCTGGGGCCAACGTCCTGACTTTC. The rearrangement links TRBV9 to TRBJ2-6; D is possibly TRBD2 (5 bases). Germline CDR1 and CDR2: SGDLS and YYNGEE. V shed 4 bases and J shed 1 base, with 9 bases lying between them. The CDR3 sequence is 15 residues long.

CDR3 bases: TGCGCCAGCAGCCAGACAGGGGGCCACGCTGGAAACACCATATATTTT. This codes for CASSQTGGHAGNTIYF. V is TRBV5-1 and J is TRBJ1-3; 10 nucleotides line up with TRBD1. The germline V gene encodes CDR1 SGHRS and CDR2 YFSETQ. J was trimmed by 2 bases and V by 4 bases; bases with no gene match: 6. This CDR3 spans 16 amino acids.

This clone was detected only a few times. This chain uses TRBV11-2 with TRBJ2-7; unclear D gene. In germline, CDR1 is SGHAT, CDR2 FQNNGV. V was pared by 3 bases and J by 3 bases, with 6 bases between. This CDR3 contains 12 residues. The CDR3 nucleotides read TGTGCCAGCAGCTTTACAGACTACGAGCAGTACTTC. It specifies CASSFTDYEQYF.

The rearrangement joins TRBV9 to TRBJ2-7; 8 bases are a match to TRBD2. This CDR3 has 16 amino acids. Germline lookup yields CDR1 SGDLS and CDR2 YYNGEE. Trimming at V came to 0 bases and at J to 0 bases, leaving 5 bases not matched to a gene. The CDR3 sequence is CASSVGSSGASYEQYF. DNA of the CDR3: TGTGCCAGCAGCGTAGGGAGTAGCGGGGCCTCCTACGAGCAGTACTTC.

The rearrangement joins TRBV4-2 to TRBJ2-2; D ambiguous. From germline, CDR1 is LGHNA and CDR2 YNFKEQ. This CDR3 has 14 amino acids. The V and J ends lost 2 bases and 6 bases respectively, with 10 bases between them. The CDR3 protein is CASSQPTTAGELFF. The CDR3 region has the DNA TGTGCCAGCAGCCAACCCACTACCGCCGGGGAGCTGTTTTTT.

The V call is TRBV2, the J call TRBJ1-5; TRBD1 is a possible D gene (5 bases). This CDR3 is 16 amino acids long. The germline gives CDR1 SNHLY, CDR2 FYNNEI. Trimming pared 3 bases from V and 2 bases from J, leaving 14 bases between. The CDR3 is CASSEGQGGRNQPQHF. The CDR3 nucleotides are TGTGCCAGCAGTGAGGGGCAGGGAGGTCGCAATCAGCCCCAGCATTTT.

V usage is TRBV19 and J usage is TRBJ2-7; weak D call: TRBD1 (5 bases). CDR3 length: 14 amino acids. The germline V gene has CDR1 LNHDA and CDR2 SQIVND (reference sequence). V lost 4 bases and J 3 bases, leaving 13 bases between the germline ends. CDR3 amino acids: CASSRLAGYYEQYF. The CDR3, as DNA: TGTGCCAGTAGTAGGTTGGCAGGGTACTACGAGCAGTACTTC.

The chain has TRBV24-1 and TRBJ2-1; the D is unclear. This CDR3 has 15 residues. Germline V CDR1 and CDR2: KGHDR, SFDVKD. With 1 base removed from V and 0 bases from J, the gap between germline ends came to 6 bases. The CDR3 protein is CATSDFESSYNEQFF. CDR3 sequence (DNA): TGTGCCACCAGTGATTTCGAGAGCTCCTACAATGAGCAGTTCTTC.

The gene calls are TRBV30 and TRBJ2-2; TRBD1 aligns across 9 bases. CDR3 length: 13 amino acids. The germline V gene has CDR1 GTSNPN and CDR2 SVGIG (reference sequence). Trimming cost V 2 bases and J 6 bases; bases outside gene matches: 1. The CDR3 loop reads CAWSRQGAGELFF. CDR3 coding DNA: TGTGCCTGGAGTCGACAGGGGGCCGGGGAGCTGTTTTTT. The whole variable domain, remainder taken from reference TRBV30 and TRBJ2-2, is SQTIHQWPATLVQPVGSPLSLECTVEGTSNPNLYWYRQAAGRGLQLLFYSVGIGQISSEVPQNLSASRPQDRQFILSSKKLLLSDSGFYLCAWSRQGAGELFFGEGSRLTVL.

The CDR3 DNA reads as TGTGCCAGCAGCCAAGGTCCCTTGAGAGGGGAAAAACTGTTTTTT. Translating gives CASSQGPLRGEKLFF. The rearrangement uses TRBV3-1 (or the pseudogene TRBV3-2) and TRBJ1-4, with D uncertain. The CDR3 covers 15 residues. V lost 1 base and J lost 8, with 14 bases in between. Germline CDR1 is LGHDT and CDR2 is YNNKEL (reference sequence).

V and J are TRBV5-1 and TRBJ1-5; TRBD1 matches 7 bases. The CDR3 totals 15 residues. J gave up 3 bases and V 0 bases, and 3 bases lay outside the gene matches. CDR1 and CDR2 from the germline V gene are SGHRS and YFSETQ. In DNA form, the CDR3 reads TGCGCCAGCAGCTTGGGGGGGACAGCCAATCAGCCCCAGCATTTT. Protein: CASSLGGTANQPQHF.

This rearrangement joins TRBV18 to TRBJ1-5, with 7 bases lining up with TRBD1. There are 15 residues in the CDR3. The V gene end was trimmed by 4 bases and the J gene end by 5 bases; junction bases not matched to a gene: 8. The germline gives CDR1 KGHSH, CDR2 LQKENI. Here the CDR3 reads CASSRGGSTDQPQHF. The CDR3 DNA is TGTGCCAGCTCACGAGGGGGCTCAACGGATCAGCCCCAGCATTTT.

This chain links TRBV2 with TRBJ1-3, with TRBD1 as a possible D gene (6 bases). V was pared by 3 bases and J by 0 bases, with 18 bases between. This CDR3 spans 18 amino acids. Germline V gene lookup returns CDR1 SNHLY and CDR2 FYNNEI. CDR3 region: CASSDLRTASISGNTIYF. As DNA, the CDR3 is TGTGCCAGCAGTGATTTGAGGACAGCTTCCATCTCTGGAAACACCATATATTTT.

The chain has TRBV12-5 and TRBJ1-5; 8 bases align to TRBD1. With V trimmed by 0 bases and J by 8 bases, 15 bases remained unmatched. Germline-derived CDR1 and CDR2 are LGHNT and FRNRAP. The CDR3 covers 18 residues. CDR3 bases: TGTGCTAGTGGTTTGGTACTAGGGACAGGAACGCCCTACGAGCCCCAGCATTTT. Its translation: CASGLVLGTGTPYEPQHF.

The chain is built from TRBV6-5 and TRBJ1-6; D is undetermined. The CDR3 contains 11 residues. Germline CDR1 MNHEY, CDR2 SVGAGI. Trimming stripped 6 bases from V and 9 bases from J, with 6 bases between. CDR3 region: CASSRVSPLHF. In nucleotides, the CDR3 is TGTGCCAGCAGCCGCGTTTCACCCCTCCACTTT.

This chain links TRBV30 with TRBJ1-2; weak D call: TRBD1 (6 bases). The V gene lost 2 bases and the J gene lost 8 bases, with 21 bases spanning the gap. The germline V gene has CDR1 GTSNPN and CDR2 SVGIG (reference sequence). This CDR3 spans 15 amino acids. As DNA, the CDR3 is TGTGCCTGGAGTACCTCGGCAGGGGTGGACGGCGGCTACACCTTC. It yields the protein CAWSTSAGVDGGYTF. The complete variable domain, with remaining parts taken from reference TRBV30 and TRBJ1-2, reads SQTIHQWPATLVQPVGSPLSLECTVEGTSNPNLYWYRQAAGRGLQLLFYSVGIGQISSEVPQNLSASRPQDRQFILSSKKLLLSDSGFYLCAWSTSAGVDGGYTFGSGTRLTVV.

The chain carries TRBV9 and TRBJ1-3; TRBD1 might be the D (6 bases). The CDR3 has 16 residues. V was shortened by 4 bases and J by 0 bases, with 14 bases between the two germline ends. Germline CDR1 and CDR2: SGDLS and YYNGEE. CDR3 residues: CASSRQAASSGNTIYF. CDR3 coding DNA: TGTGCCAGCAGCCGACAGGCGGCTTCCTCTGGAAACACCATATATTTT.

V gene TRBV25-1 combines with J gene TRBJ1-2, with TRBD1 matching over 8 bases. After removal of 0 bases from V and 3 bases from J, the junction contained 3 bases not matched to a gene. The CDR3 covers 15 residues. CDR1 is MGHDK, CDR2 SYGVNS, per germline. The CDR3 region has the DNA TGTGCCAGCAGTGAATACGCGGACAGGGACTATGGCTACACCTTC. Encoded protein: CASSEYADRDYGYTF.

The chain employs TRBV28 and TRBJ1-1; a weak D match, TRBD1 (5 bases). Trimming removed 5 bases from V and 5 bases from J, with 18 bases in between. Germline V gene data show CDR1 as MDHEN and CDR2 as SYDVKM. The CDR3 runs 15 residues. CDR3 loop: CASSLRVIEGTEAFF. CDR3 sequence (DNA): TGTGCCAGCAGTCTCAGGGTAATTGAAGGGACTGAAGCTTTCTTT.

This clone was found once. The genes are TRBV5-1 and TRBJ1-2, with a tentative D call TRBD1 (6 bases). CDR3 length: 15 residues. CDR1 is SGHRS and CDR2 is YFSETQ in the germline V gene. The V end lost 2 bases, the J end lost 9 bases, and 20 bases lay between the germline ends. The CDR3 nucleotides are TGCGCCAGCAGCTTCGAACCACAGGGAAAAGGGAGCTACACCTTC. Translated, it gives CASSFEPQGKGSYTF.

This chain links TRBV6-5 with TRBJ2-7; 7 nucleotides align to TRBD1. Germline V CDR1 and CDR2: MNHEY, SVGAGI. The CDR3 consists of 15 residues. The V segment lost 0 bases and the J segment 2 bases; nucleotides outside the gene matches: 4. CDR3 sequence reads: CASSYSRGPAYEQYF. The CDR3, as DNA: TGTGCCAGCAGTTACTCGAGGGGGCCGGCCTACGAGCAGTACTTC.

The gene calls are TRBV2 and TRBJ1-6; 9 bases are a match to TRBD1. The CDR3 has 15 residues. The V and J ends lost 4 bases and 7 bases, in that order; junction bases with no gene match: 5. The germline CDR1 and CDR2 sequences are SNHLY and FYNNEI. CDR3 nucleotides: TGTGCCAGCAGTGCGGGGACAGGGAGGAATTCACCCCTCCACTTT. It translates to CASSAGTGRNSPLHF.

This chain links TRBV25-1 with TRBJ1-1; the D gene is possibly TRBD1 (5 bases). The germline V and J ends were trimmed by 1 base and 6 bases, with 9 bases remaining between them. Germline V CDR1 and CDR2: MGHDK, SYGVNS. This CDR3 is built from 13 residues. The CDR3 DNA reads as TGTGCCAGCAGTGAATGGGGGGGGTCTGAAGCTTTCTTT. Residues: CASSEWGGSEAFF.

This clone was seen a handful of times. The V gene is TRBV28, the J gene TRBJ1-2, with TRBD1 matching 9 bases. Germline V CDR1 and CDR2: MDHEN, SYDVKM. The CDR3 contains 17 residues. Trimming cost V 4 bases and J 6 bases; bases outside gene matches: 15. CDR3: CASSSTGTGLLDDGYTF. Written as DNA, the CDR3 is TGTGCCAGCAGTTCCACCGGGACAGGGCTTCTTGACGATGGCTACACCTTC.

This clone came up a few times. The sample carries other DNA sequences with the same CDR3. V and J are TRBV18 and TRBJ1-5, with D hard to call. Deletions cut 3 bases from V and 5 bases from J, with 11 bases between. The CDR3 is 14 amino acids. Germline CDR1 KGHSH, CDR2 LQKENI. In DNA form, the CDR3 reads TGTGCCAGCTCACCCGGCGGAGCGGATCAGCCCCAGCATTTT. Translating gives CASSPGGADQPQHF.

The rearrangement joins TRBV2 to TRBJ1-3; no clear D gene. The CDR3 has 12 residues. V dropped 0 bases and J dropped 9 bases, with 6 bases sitting between them. Looked up from germline, CDR1 is SNHLY and CDR2 is FYNNEI. The CDR3 is CASSEAVATIYF. The CDR3 DNA is TGTGCCAGCAGTGAAGCAGTAGCCACCATATATTTT. Full variable domain (rest looked up from reference TRBV2 and TRBJ1-3): EPEVTQTPSHQVTQMGQEVILRCVPISNHLYFYWYRQILGQKVEFLVSFYNNEISEKSEIFDDQFSVERPDGSNFTLKIRSTKLEDSAMYFCASSEAVATIYFGEGSWLTVV.

The gene calls are TRBV5-4 and TRBJ2-5; 8 nucleotides agree with TRBD1. The V gene end was trimmed by 4 bases and the J gene end by 4 bases; junction bases not matched to a gene: 6. This CDR3 spans 14 amino acids. Germline lookup yields CDR1 SGHNT and CDR2 YYREEE (reference sequence). CDR3 amino acids: CASSPDRDGETQYF. The CDR3 nucleotides are TGTGCCAGCAGCCCGGACAGGGATGGAGAGACCCAGTACTTC.